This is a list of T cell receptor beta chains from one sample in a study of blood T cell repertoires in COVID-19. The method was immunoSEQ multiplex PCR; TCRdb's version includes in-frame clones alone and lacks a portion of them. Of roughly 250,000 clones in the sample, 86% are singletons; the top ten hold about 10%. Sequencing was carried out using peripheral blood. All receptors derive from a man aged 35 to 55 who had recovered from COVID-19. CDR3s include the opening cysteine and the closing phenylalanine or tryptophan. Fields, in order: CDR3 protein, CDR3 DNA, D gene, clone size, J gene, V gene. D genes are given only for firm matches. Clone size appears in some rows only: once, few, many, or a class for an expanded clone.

CASSPNSAGDGYTF,TGTGCCAGCAGCCCCAACTCGGCAGGGGATGGCTACACCTTC,.,few,TRBJ1-2,TRBV9
CASSLVSRSWGKTGELFF,TGTGCCAGCAGCTTAGTTTCGCGGTCCTGGGGCAAAACCGGGGAGCTGTTTTTT,.,.,TRBJ2-2,TRBV7-2
CASSQVPGGMGEAFF,TGCGCCAGCAGCCAAGTCCCAGGGGGCATGGGTGAAGCTTTCTTT,TRBD1,.,TRBJ1-1,TRBV4-1
CASSVGGGRNTGELFF,TGTGCCAGCAGCGTAGGCGGGGGGCGGAACACCGGGGAGCTGTTTTTT,TRBD2,.,TRBJ2-2,TRBV9
CASSVAGLASYEQFF,TGTGCCAGCAGCGTGGCCGGACTAGCTTCCTATGAGCAGTTCTTC,TRBD2,once,TRBJ2-1,TRBV9
CASSYPGLAGYRQTQYF,TGTGCCAGCAGTTACCCGGGACTAGCGGGATATCGCCAGACCCAGTACTTC,TRBD2,.,TRBJ2-5,TRBV6-2/TRBV6-3
CASSLERVYGYTF,TGTGCCAGCAGCTTAGAGAGGGTTTATGGCTACACCTTC,.,.,TRBJ1-2,TRBV7-2
CASAKSGGAPHNEQFF,TGTGCCAGTGCAAAGAGCGGGGGGGCCCCGCACAATGAGCAGTTCTTC,TRBD2,.,TRBJ2-1,TRBV9
CSASPGQGLAAKGGEQFF,TGCAGTGCTAGTCCAGGCCAGGGACTAGCGGCCAAGGGTGGTGAGCAGTTCTTC,TRBD2,.,TRBJ2-1,TRBV20-1
CASSPRLAGPYNEQFF,TGCGCCAGCAGCCCCCGACTAGCGGGGCCCTACAATGAGCAGTTCTTC,TRBD2,once,TRBJ2-1,TRBV4-3
CASTLTGGITNEKLFF,TGTGCCAGCACCTTGACAGGGGGAATAACTAATGAAAAACTGTTTTTT,TRBD1,.,TRBJ1-4,TRBV2
CSVGGLAGVEQYF,TGCAGCGTTGGGGGACTAGCGGGAGTCGAGCAGTACTTC,TRBD2,few,TRBJ2-7,TRBV29-1
CASSDLLGRLISNQPQHF,TGTGCCAGCAGTGACCTCTTGGGCCGCCTTATTAGCAATCAGCCCCAGCATTTT,.,.,TRBJ1-5,TRBV6-1
CASSLTGQGANYGYTF,TGTGCCAGCAGCTTAACTGGACAGGGGGCGAACTATGGCTACACCTTC,TRBD1,few,TRBJ1-2,TRBV7-2
CASTDSRVGAYGYTF,TGTGCCAGCACCGACAGCAGAGTAGGGGCCTATGGCTACACCTTC,.,.,TRBJ1-2,TRBV28
CASSLELAGEGDTQYF,TGTGCCAGCAGCTTAGAACTAGCGGGAGAGGGTGATACGCAGTATTTT,TRBD2,.,TRBJ2-3,TRBV7-2
CASRLARDRLYNEQFF,TGTGCCAGCAGATTGGCCCGGGACAGGTTATACAATGAGCAGTTCTTC,TRBD1,.,TRBJ2-1,TRBV28
CASSPRAHQPQHF,TGTGCCAGCAGCCCAAGAGCCCATCAGCCCCAGCATTTT,.,.,TRBJ1-5,TRBV3-1/TRBV3-2
CASSLGRDSWLETQYF,TGTGCCAGCAGCTTAGGGCGAGACTCCTGGTTGGAGACCCAGTACTTC,.,.,TRBJ2-5,TRBV11-2
CASRGDTGEQYF,TGTGCCAGCAGGGGAGATACGGGAGAGCAGTATTTT,.,.,TRBJ2-3,TRBV7-2
CASSAADTQYF,TGTGCCAGCAGTGCAGCAGATACGCAGTATTTT,.,.,TRBJ2-3,TRBV12-3/TRBV12-4
CASSPDRNNEQFF,TGTGCCAGCAGCCCGGACAGAAACAATGAGCAGTTCTTC,.,.,TRBJ2-1,TRBV11-3
CASSSGTGRIGELFF,TGTGCCAGCAGCTCAGGGACAGGTCGGATTGGGGAACTGTTTTTT,TRBD1,.,TRBJ1-4,TRBV7-9
CASSQAGGGSSYEQYF,TGTGCCAGCAGCCAGGCAGGGGGCGGGAGCTCCTACGAGCAGTACTTC,.,.,TRBJ2-7,TRBV4-2
CASSQAVGRANYGYTF,TGCGCCAGCAGCCAAGCGGTTGGCAGGGCTAACTATGGCTACACCTTC,.,.,TRBJ1-2,TRBV4-1
CSASGLTSGITDTQYF,TGCAGTGCTAGTGGTTTGACTAGCGGCATCACAGATACGCAGTATTTT,TRBD2,.,TRBJ2-3,TRBV20-1
CASSLEGGGLTDTQYF,TGTGCCAGCAGCTTAGAAGGCGGGGGGCTGACAGATACGCAGTATTTT,TRBD2,.,TRBJ2-3,TRBV7-9
CASSPRRTGGAGYGYTF,TGTGCCAGTAGCCCCCGACGGACAGGGGGCGCGGGCTATGGCTACACCTTC,TRBD1,.,TRBJ1-2,TRBV19
CASSPEGQTNTEAFF,TGCGCCAGCAGCCCGGAAGGACAGACAAACACTGAAGCTTTCTTT,.,.,TRBJ1-1,TRBV5-1
CASSLTGWANQPQHF,TGTGCCAGCAGTTTGACAGGTTGGGCCAATCAGCCCCAGCATTTT,.,few,TRBJ1-5,TRBV6-2/TRBV6-3
CSVRWGGKDSPLHF,TGCAGCGTTCGCTGGGGGGGCAAGGACTCACCCCTCCACTTT,.,.,TRBJ1-6,TRBV29-1
CASSLPAGNNEQFF,TGTGCCAGCAGCCTTCCAGCGGGTAACAATGAGCAGTTCTTC,.,.,TRBJ2-1,TRBV9
CASSPPSQPYNEQFF,TGTGCCAGCTCACCACCTAGCCAGCCCTACAATGAGCAGTTCTTC,.,once,TRBJ2-1,TRBV18
CASSLRQGYEQYF,TGTGCCAGCAGTCTCAGACAGGGCTACGAGCAGTACTTC,TRBD1,.,TRBJ2-7,TRBV5-4
CSVERLDRPNYGYTF,TGCAGCGTTGAACGGTTGGACAGACCGAACTATGGCTACACCTTC,.,.,TRBJ1-2,TRBV29-1